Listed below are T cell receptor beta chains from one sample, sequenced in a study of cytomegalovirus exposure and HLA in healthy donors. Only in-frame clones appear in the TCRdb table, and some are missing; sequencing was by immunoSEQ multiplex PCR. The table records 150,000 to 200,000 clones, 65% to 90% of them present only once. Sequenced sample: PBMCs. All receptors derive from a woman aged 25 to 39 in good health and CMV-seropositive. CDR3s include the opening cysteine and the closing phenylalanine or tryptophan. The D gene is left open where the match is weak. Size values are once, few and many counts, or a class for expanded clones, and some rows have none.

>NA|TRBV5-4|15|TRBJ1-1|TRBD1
CASSLEHRGPTEAFF
TGTGCCAGCAGCTTAGAACACAGGGGGCCCACTGAAGCTTTCTTT
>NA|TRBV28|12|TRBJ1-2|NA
CASTGRVGGYTF
TGTGCCAGCACGGGGAGGGTCGGGGGCTACACCTTC
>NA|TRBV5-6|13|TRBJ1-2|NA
CASTLWGSGGYTF
TGTGCCAGCACCTTGTGGGGCTCCGGGGGCTACACCTTC
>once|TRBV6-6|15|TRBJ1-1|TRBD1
CASSSDRALNTEAFF
TGTGCCAGCAGTTCGGACAGGGCCTTGAACACTGAAGCTTTCTTT
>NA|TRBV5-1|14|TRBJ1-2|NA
CASSLESGFYGYTF
TGCGCCAGCAGCTTGGAGTCCGGGTTCTATGGCTACACCTTC
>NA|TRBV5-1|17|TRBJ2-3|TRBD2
CASSFSGGRAGTDTQYF
TGCGCCAGCAGCTTCTCCGGCGGGAGGGCCGGCACAGATACGCAGTATTTT
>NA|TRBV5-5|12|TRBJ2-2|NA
CASRHNTGELFF
TGTGCCAGCAGACATAACACCGGGGAGCTGTTTTTT
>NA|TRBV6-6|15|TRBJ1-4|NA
CASSPGIYTGEKLFF
TGTGCCAGCAGTCCCGGGATCTACACCGGAGAAAAACTGTTTTTT
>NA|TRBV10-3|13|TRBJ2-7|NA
CATARDKNYEQYF
TGTGCCACGGCCCGGGACAAAAACTACGAGCAGTACTTC
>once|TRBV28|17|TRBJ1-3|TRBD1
CASSQTYRGATGNTIYF
TGTGCCAGCAGTCAAACATACAGGGGAGCGACGGGAAACACCATATATTTT
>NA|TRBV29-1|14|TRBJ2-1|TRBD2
CSALAGGLYNEQFF
TGCAGCGCCCTAGCGGGAGGGCTCTACAATGAGCAGTTCTTC
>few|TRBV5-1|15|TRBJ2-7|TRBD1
CASSPPGTGGFEQYF
TGCGCCAGCAGCCCCCCCGGGACAGGGGGCTTCGAGCAGTACTTC
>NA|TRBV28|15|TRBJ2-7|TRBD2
CASSPGGLAVYEQYF
TGTGCCAGCAGCCCCGGCGGACTAGCGGTCTACGAGCAGTACTTC
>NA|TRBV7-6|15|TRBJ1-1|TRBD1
CASSLLGQEGTEAFF
TGTGCCAGCAGCTTACTCGGACAGGAAGGCACTGAAGCTTTCTTT
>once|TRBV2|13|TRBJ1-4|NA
CASKGASSEKLFF
TGTGCCAGCAAAGGGGCCTCATCCGAAAAACTGTTTTTT
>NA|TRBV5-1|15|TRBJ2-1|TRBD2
CASSTSLAGSNEQFF
TGCGCCAGCTCCACCTCGCTAGCGGGAAGTAATGAGCAGTTCTTC
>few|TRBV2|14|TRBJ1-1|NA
CASSGGAPVTEAFF
TGTGCCAGCAGCGGTGGGGCACCCGTCACTGAAGCTTTCTTT
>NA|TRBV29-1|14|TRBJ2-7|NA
CSVEDHGGSYEQYF
TGCAGCGTTGAAGATCACGGTGGCTCCTACGAGCAGTACTTC
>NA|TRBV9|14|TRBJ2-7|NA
CASSVGGFPYEQYF
TGTGCCAGCAGCGTAGGAGGGTTTCCCTACGAGCAGTACTTC
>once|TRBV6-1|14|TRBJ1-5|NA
CASSGNRANQPQHF
TGTGCCAGCAGTGGCAACAGGGCGAATCAGCCCCAGCATTTT
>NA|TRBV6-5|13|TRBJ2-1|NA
CASSFNSYNEQFF
TGTGCCAGCAGTTTTAACTCCTACAATGAGCAGTTCTTC
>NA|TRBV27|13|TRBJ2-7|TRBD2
CASSPGTSNEQYF
TGTGCCAGCAGTCCCGGGACTAGCAACGAGCAGTACTTC
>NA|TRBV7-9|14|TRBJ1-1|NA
CASSSRNWNTEAFF
TGTGCCAGCAGCTCACGCAACTGGAACACTGAAGCTTTCTTT
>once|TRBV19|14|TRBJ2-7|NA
CASSTTGRWYEQYF
TGTGCCAGTAGTACGACAGGGAGGTGGTACGAGCAGTACTTC
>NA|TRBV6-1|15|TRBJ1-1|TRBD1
CASSEWDSQNTEAFF
TGTGCCAGCAGTGAATGGGACAGTCAGAACACTGAAGCTTTCTTT
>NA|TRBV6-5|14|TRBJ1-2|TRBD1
CASSVGTGALGYTF
TGTGCCAGCAGTGTAGGGACAGGGGCGTTGGGCTACACCTTC
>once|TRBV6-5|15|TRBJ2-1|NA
CASSFPGPRGNEQFF
TGTGCCAGCAGTTTTCCGGGCCCACGGGGCAATGAGCAGTTCTTC
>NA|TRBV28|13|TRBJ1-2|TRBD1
CASRSTGTYGYTF
TGTGCCAGCAGATCGACAGGGACCTATGGCTACACCTTC
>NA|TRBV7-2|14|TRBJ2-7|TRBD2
CASSLGLAGYEQYF
TGTGCCAGCAGCTTAGGACTAGCGGGCTACGAGCAGTACTTC
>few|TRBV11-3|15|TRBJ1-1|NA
CASSLEAGSGTEAFF
TGTGCCAGCAGCTTAGAGGCAGGGTCGGGCACTGAAGCTTTCTTT
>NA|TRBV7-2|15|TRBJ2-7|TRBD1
CASSSTGGQVGEQYF
TGTGCCAGCAGTTCGACAGGGGGCCAAGTGGGCGAGCAGTACTTC
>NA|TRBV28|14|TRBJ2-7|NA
CASSFASGLYEQYF
TGTGCCAGCAGTTTCGCCAGTGGTCTTTACGAGCAGTACTTC